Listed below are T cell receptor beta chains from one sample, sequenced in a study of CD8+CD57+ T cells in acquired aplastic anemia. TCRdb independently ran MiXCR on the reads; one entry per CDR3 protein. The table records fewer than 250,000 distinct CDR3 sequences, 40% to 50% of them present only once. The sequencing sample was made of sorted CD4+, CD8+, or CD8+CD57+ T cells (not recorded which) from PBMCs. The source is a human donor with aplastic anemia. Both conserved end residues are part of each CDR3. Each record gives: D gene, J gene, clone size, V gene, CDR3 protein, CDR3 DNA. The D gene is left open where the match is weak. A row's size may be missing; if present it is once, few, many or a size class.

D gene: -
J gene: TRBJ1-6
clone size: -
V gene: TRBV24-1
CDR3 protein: CATSDRGDSPLHF
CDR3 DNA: TGTGCCACCAGTGATCGGGGGGATTCACCCCTCCACTTT

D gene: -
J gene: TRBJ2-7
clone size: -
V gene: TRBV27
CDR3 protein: CASSFGQGTYEQYF
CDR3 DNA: TGTGCCAGCAGTTTTGGCCAGGGCACCTACGAGCAGTACTTC

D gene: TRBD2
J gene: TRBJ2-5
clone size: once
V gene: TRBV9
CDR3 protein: CASSVGALAGVETQYF
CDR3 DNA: TGTGCCAGCAGCGTAGGCGCACTAGCGGGAGTTGAGACCCAGTACTTC

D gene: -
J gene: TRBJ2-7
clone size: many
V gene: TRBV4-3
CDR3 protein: CASSQDRGLSYEQYF
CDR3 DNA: TGCGCCAGCAGCCAAGATCGGGGGTTATCCTACGAGCAGTACTTC

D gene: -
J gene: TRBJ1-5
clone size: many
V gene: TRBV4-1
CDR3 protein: CASSQVTNNQPQHF
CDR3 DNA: TGCGCCAGCAGCCAAGTTACCAACAATCAGCCCCAGCATTTT

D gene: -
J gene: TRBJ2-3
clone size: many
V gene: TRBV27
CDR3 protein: CASSLSRADTQYF
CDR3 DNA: TGTGCCAGCAGTTTGTCACGGGCGGATACGCAGTATTTT

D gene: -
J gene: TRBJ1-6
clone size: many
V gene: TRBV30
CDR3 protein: CAWRYSYNSPLHF
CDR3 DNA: TGTGCCTGGAGGTACTCCTATAATTCACCCCTCCACTTT

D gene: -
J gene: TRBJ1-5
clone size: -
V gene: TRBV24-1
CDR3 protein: CATSDQRGRVVDSSNQPQHF
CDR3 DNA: TGTGCCACCAGTGATCAGAGGGGACGGGTGGTAGATTCAAGCAATCAGCCCCAGCATTTT

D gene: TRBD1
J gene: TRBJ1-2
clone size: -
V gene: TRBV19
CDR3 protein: CASTTGDLLSIGYTF
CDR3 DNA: TGTGCCAGTACGACAGGGGATTTGCTATCAATCGGCTACACCTTC

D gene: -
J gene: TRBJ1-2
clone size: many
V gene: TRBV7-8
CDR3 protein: CASSLAVGDGYTF
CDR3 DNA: TGTGCCAGCAGCTTAGCGGTGGGGGACGGCTACACCTTC

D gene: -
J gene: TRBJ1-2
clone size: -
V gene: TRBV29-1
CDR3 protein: CSVPSGRGGGYTF
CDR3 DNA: TGCAGCGTCCCCAGCGGCAGGGGAGGGGGCTACACCTTC

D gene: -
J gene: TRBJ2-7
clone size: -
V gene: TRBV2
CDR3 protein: CASSLGAGSSYEQYF
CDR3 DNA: TGTGCCAGCAGTCTCGGGGCAGGGAGCTCCTACGAGCAGTACTTC

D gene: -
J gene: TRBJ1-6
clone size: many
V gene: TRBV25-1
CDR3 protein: CASSDSSGLGFNSPLHF
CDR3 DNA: TGTGCCAGCAGTGACTCCAGTGGGCTGGGCTTTAATTCACCCCTCCACTTT

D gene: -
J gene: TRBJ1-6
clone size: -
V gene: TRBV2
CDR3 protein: CASSEGGRVNSPLYF
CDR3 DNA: TGTGCCAGCAGTGAGGGGGGGCGAGTGAATTCACCCCTCTACTTT

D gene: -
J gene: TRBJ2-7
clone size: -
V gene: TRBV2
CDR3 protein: CASREGRLYEQYF
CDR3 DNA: TGTGCCAGCAGGGAGGGGAGGCTCTACGAGCAGTACTTC

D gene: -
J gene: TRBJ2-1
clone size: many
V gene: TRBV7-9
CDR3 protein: CASSFERRRNNEQFF
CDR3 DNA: TGTGCCAGCAGCTTCGAGCGGAGACGTAACAATGAGCAGTTCTTC

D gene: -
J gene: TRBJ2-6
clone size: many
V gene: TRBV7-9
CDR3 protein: CASIPPEKGVGPSGANVLTF
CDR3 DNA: TGTGCCAGCATCCCACCTGAGAAGGGCGTCGGACCCTCTGGGGCCAACGTCCTGACTTTC

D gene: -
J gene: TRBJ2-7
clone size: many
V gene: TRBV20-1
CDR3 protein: CSARGLAESSYEQYF
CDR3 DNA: TGCAGTGCTAGAGGGTTAGCGGAGAGCTCCTACGAGCAGTACTTC

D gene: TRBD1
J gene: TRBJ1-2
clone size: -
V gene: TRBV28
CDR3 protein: CASSFGGTGSYGYTF
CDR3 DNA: TGTGCCAGCAGTTTTGGCGGGACAGGGAGCTATGGCTACACCTTC

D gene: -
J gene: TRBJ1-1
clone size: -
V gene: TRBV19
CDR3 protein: CATTNDNLRTEAFF
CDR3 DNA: TGTGCCACCACCAACGACAACTTGAGGACTGAAGCTTTCTTT

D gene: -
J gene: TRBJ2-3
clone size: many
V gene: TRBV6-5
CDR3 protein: CASTHASSSTDTQYF
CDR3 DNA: TGTGCCAGCACCCACGCGTCTAGCAGCACAGATACGCAGTATTTT

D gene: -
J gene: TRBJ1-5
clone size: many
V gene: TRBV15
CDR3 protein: CATSRTNQPQHF
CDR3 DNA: TGTGCCACCAGCAGAACCAATCAGCCCCAGCATTTT

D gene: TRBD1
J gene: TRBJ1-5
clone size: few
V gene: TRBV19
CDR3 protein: CASDDRGGGNQPQHF
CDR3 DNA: TGTGCCAGTGACGACAGGGGCGGGGGAAATCAGCCCCAGCATTTT

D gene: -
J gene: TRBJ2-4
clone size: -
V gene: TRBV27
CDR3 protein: CASSLGTSYNIQYF
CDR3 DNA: TGTGCCAGCAGTTTAGGAACTAGCTATAACATTCAGTACTTC